The text below deals with one T cell receptor (beta chain). These data originate in a study of blood T cell repertoires in COVID-19. Study details: COVID-19 samples collected from the United States, Italy and Spain covered acute and convalescent phases. Sources were T cells, B-cell-depleted T cells, or PBMCs; the material itself was cDNA or gDNA.

Original processing notes: By means of reference gene primer amplification, nucleated cell counts were estimated. The assay was immunoSEQ multiplex PCR, and TCRdb's table has in-frame clones only and misses some. The V and J calls and clone size are taken from that table; D and trimming were inferred from the DNA. The table has under 85,000 clones, around four fifths seen once. The germline CDR1 and CDR2 sequences are SGHTA and FQGNSA. Trimming left V 5 bases short and J 1 base short, with 14 bases between. The CDR3 length is 16 residues. The sequencing input was peripheral blood. The rearrangement links TRBV7-2 to TRBJ2-2; possible D gene TRBD1, 6 bases. The source of this sequence is a human donor in a cohort sampled during active COVID-19. The CDR3 DNA is TGTGCCAGCAGCGCCTCCGGGACAAGGAACACCGGGGAGCTGTTTTTT. Translating gives CASSASGTRNTGELFF.